Reported below is one TCR beta chain. Antigen unknown. This record comes from a study of EBV T-cell therapy then PD-1 blockade in nasopharyngeal carcinoma. Treatment reported: AdE1-LMPpoly-expanded autologous EBV-specific T-cell therapy followed by anti-PD-1 nivolumab. Here immunoSEQ multiplex PCR was the method, and the copy in TCRdb shows in-frame clones only, minus some. This table holds roughly 21,000 clones, about 87% found once. The germline V gene has CDR1 MRHNA and CDR2 SNTAGT. The CDR3 is 16 residues long. The V gene end was trimmed by 0 bases and the J gene end by 5 bases; junction bases not matched to a gene: 2.

This receptor was identified in a man aged 35-49 years with nasopharyngeal carcinoma. V usage is TRBV6-4 and J usage is TRBJ2-1; 12 bases are a match to TRBD2. This material consisted of CD8+ T cells from blood, taken around day 65 from a patient whose treatment included autologous EBV-specific T cells and nivolumab. The CDR3 here is CASSDSLAGGHNEQFF. The CDR3 DNA follows: TGTGCCAGCAGTGACTCCCTAGCGGGGGGGCACAATGAGCAGTTCTTC.